This TCR beta chain emerged from a study of cytomegalovirus exposure and HLA in healthy donors. Study-wide background: Earlier, 110 million or so unique TCR beta sequences were recovered from around 180 million T cells by an analysis.

The germline V gene has CDR1 SGHNT and CDR2 YENEEA. Between the trimmed V and J ends, which lost 0 bases and 1 base, there was a span of 9 bases. The CDR3 spans 16 residues. PCR employed 60 Vbeta and 13 Jbeta primers. Method: immunoSEQ multiplex PCR; TCRdb's copy keeps in-frame clones and lacks some. This repertoire includes about 82,000 clones. The sequence was obtained from a woman aged 25 to 39 in good health and CMV-seronegative. The sample taken for sequencing was PBMCs. This chain connects TRBV11-3 to TRBJ2-2, with D possibly being TRBD1 (6 bases). CDR3 bases: TGTGCCAGCAGCTTAGACGGACAGAGGAACACCGGGGAGCTGTTTTTT. This encodes CASSLDGQRNTGELFF.